This T cell receptor beta chain was sequenced in a study of T-cell memory formation after mild COVID-19. Notes on the study in general: Most CD4+ clones that shrank were in CM and EM, while CD8+ ones turned up in EMRA.

This clonotype was seen at least ten times. The antigen remains undetermined. The CDR3 contains 20 residues. The germline V gene has CDR1 SGHTA and CDR2 FQGNSA. V dropped 2 bases and J dropped 0; count of bases not matched to a gene: 12. It was 5'RACE with constant-segment primers that produced the TCR alpha and TCR beta cDNA libraries, which carried sample barcodes and UMIs. TCRdb reanalysed the 5' RACE reads using MiXCR and keeps one entry per CDR3 protein. The sample has around 250,000 distinct CDR3 sequences; 15% are singletons. Material for sequencing was PBMCs or a T cell subset sorted from them (not recorded which). The chain employs TRBV7-2 and TRBJ2-3; 12 bases match TRBD2. The receptor was derived from an adult woman who had mild COVID-19 (a few samples of this study predate the infection). Cell type and time point are not known. CDR3 nucleotides: TGTGCCAGCAGCTTAAGGGCTAGCGGGAGGGCCTACCCTAGCACAGATACGCAGTATTTT. Its translation: CASSLRASGRAYPSTDTQYF.